This T cell receptor (beta chain) was observed in a study of blood T cells in healthy people across ages (dated by TCRdb to between 2014 and 2017). Regarding the research as a whole: In model experiments, roughly one uniquely barcoded TCR beta cDNA molecule per two T cells was captured by template switching. Using deep sequencing normalized with unique cDNA molecular identifiers, the study measured how TCR beta repertoire diversity changes with age. The donors were divided into four age groups: young (average around 15 years), middle-aged (about 39), aged (approximately 64) and long-lived (82). To avoid experimental bias, donors of different ages were distributed randomly across sequencing lanes. Using the same blood draw, the study looked at two additional independent replicas of 1 million unique cDNA reads for two donors, one aged 18 to 30 and the other aged 80 or older. General study outcomes and caveats: Observed TCR beta diversity per million T cells fell roughly linearly with age, and a significant reduction was already apparent by age approximately 40. Since profiling was done on bulk unsorted PBMCs, naive and antigen-experienced compartments could not be conclusively compared. Estimates of total diversity based on one million sequenced T cells were regarded as lower bounds and as underestimates. Compared with the aged group, the long-lived group had more naive CD4+ T cells, fewer expanded clones and increased TCR diversity, suggesting age selection. The CMV infection status of donors was not known, potentially confounding age-related changes in expanded clonotypes. There was a strong correlation between observed TCR beta diversity and the percentage of naive T cells measured by flow cytometry.

To prepare the library, 5' RACE was applied. The reads were generated on an Illumina HiSeq 2500. A second roughly 7 to 12 cycle PCR used a sample-barcoded 5' primer and a J-beta primer mix. Each TCR beta cDNA molecule received a unique molecular identifier from a template-switch 5' adaptor carrying 12 random nucleotides. Each sample yielded at least 2.5 million CDR3-containing paired-end reads. First-strand cDNA was synthesized from all RNA with the Mint cDNA synthesis kit, primed by a TRBC-specific oligonucleotide. Following uracil-DNA glycosylase treatment, a first 18-cycle PCR with universal primers M1SS and BC2_uni_R was performed on all cDNA. As for the original processing: For normalization, 1 million high-quality reads were randomly selected from each sample, with every read carrying a distinct molecular identifier. Reads with shared molecular identifiers were discarded instead of being binned into consensus sequences. MiTCR, set to a Q25 quality threshold and the strictest error-elimination algorithm, was used for CDR3 identification, clonotype clustering and error correction. A nonparametric unseen species model with Euler transformation was used to estimate a lower bound on total TCR beta diversity. The raw public reads went through TCRdb reprocessing: fastp at Q25, MiXCR clone calling, in-frame beta chains kept. Rows matching on CDR3 protein sequence are summarized as one entry with the most common DNA and genes. Clone size and V and J calls follow TCRdb, not the original study. Within this sample are about 600,000 distinct CDR3 sequences, with around 48% of them counted one time only. 20% to 25% of the sample is in the top ten clones.

Note on this clonotype: The target of this receptor is not known. Base qualities are missing; no much larger clone stands one base away.

The donors were under 40 Caucasian individuals from Russia, aged roughly 6 to 100 years, who were systemically healthy. Each donor gave ten milliliters of peripheral blood, collected into EDTA-treated Vacutainer tubes. PBMCs were isolated by Ficoll-Paque density-gradient centrifugation, with at least 6 million obtained per sample. Total RNA was extracted from PBMCs with Trizol reagent, with at least 6 micrograms obtained per sample. Naive CD45RAhigh/CD27high T cell percentages were measured by flow cytometry on a PBMC aliquot from every donor. Reading the germline V gene (reference sequence) gives CDR1 SEHNR and CDR2 FQNEAQ. The CDR3 measures 13 amino acids from cysteine to phenylalanine. Of all the DNA, just the CDR3 is kept, 39 bases in frame from base 1. The V and J ends are trimmed by 3 bases and 8 bases, leaving 11 bases between them.

The sequence is built from TRBV7-9 and TRBJ2-1; D gene: possibly TRBD2, on 5 matching bases. The origin of this receptor is an elderly man in good health. Input material: blood. The base sequence is TGTGCCAGCAGCTTCACTAGTTTGGATGAGCAGTTCTTC. Its translation is CASSFTSLDEQFF.